This T cell receptor beta chain appears in the sequencing data of a study of response to subunit inactivated influenza vaccine. TCRdb recomputed calls from the RT-PCR reads with MiXCR, one row per CDR3 protein. This table has under 750,000 distinct CDR3 sequences, 12% appearing once. V lost 7 bases, J lost 3 bases, and 12 bases lay in between. Germline V gives CDR1 KGHDR, CDR2 SFDVKD. There are 13 residues in the CDR3. Comment on this clonotype: Its matching antigen is unknown.

Study-wide results and limits: The authors suggested that every seasonal influenza vaccination recruits few new T cells.

The chain combines TRBV24-1 with TRBJ2-7, with D hard to call. This TCR was recovered from a man aged 50 or older who received an inactivated influenza vaccine. The material sequenced was PBMCs from blood, taken on the day of vaccination. As DNA, the CDR3 is TGTGCCACCAGCGCGCCTAATATCTACGAGCAGTACTTC. It yields the protein CATSAPNIYEQYF.